This T cell receptor beta chain comes out of a study of blood T cell repertoires in COVID-19. CDR1 SGHVS and CDR2 FQNEAQ come from the germline V gene. The CDR3 length is 15 residues. V shed 7 bases, J shed 8 bases, and the junction held 15 bases outside the gene matches. The repertoire was sequenced with immunoSEQ multiplex PCR; TCRdb's copy has only in-frame clones and lacks some. Among 300,000 to 450,000 clones, 88% were seen once, and the ten largest hold more than 0.95%. The chain links TRBV7-8 to TRBJ1-1; 8 nucleotides line up with TRBD1. The TCR comes from a woman aged 18-30 years who had recovered from COVID-19. Sequenced material: PBMCs or T cells enriched from blood (not recorded which). CDR3 nucleotides: TGTGCCAGCACACCAGGGGGCCGAAGAGCCAACGAAGCTTTCTTT. It is translated as CASTPGGRRANEAFF.